This paragraph covers one T cell receptor (beta chain) sequence. Its cognate antigen is unknown. This sample is drawn from a study of T cell responses to AZD1222 COVID-19 vaccine. Whole-study findings and limits: Donors were chiefly white British, with a greater number of females, and clonal diversity was perhaps underestimated.

CDR1 is LNHDA and CDR2 is SQIVND in the germline V gene (reference sequence). The ends were cut back, 5 bases at V and 1 base at J, with 14 bases in the middle. The CDR3 covers 15 residues. Libraries were prepared by immunoSEQ multiplex PCR; TCRdb keeps only in-frame clonotypes and omits some of them. The repertoire holds under 150,000 clones, with around 93% as singletons. The source was peripheral blood, collected on day 0 of AZD1222 vaccination. This sequence was found in an adult in good health. The V gene is TRBV19, the J gene TRBJ1-2; D is possibly TRBD1 (5 bases). As DNA, the CDR3 is TGTGCCAGTAGTTCTCAAGACAGCTATAACTATGGCTACACCTTC. This encodes CASSSQDSYNYGYTF.